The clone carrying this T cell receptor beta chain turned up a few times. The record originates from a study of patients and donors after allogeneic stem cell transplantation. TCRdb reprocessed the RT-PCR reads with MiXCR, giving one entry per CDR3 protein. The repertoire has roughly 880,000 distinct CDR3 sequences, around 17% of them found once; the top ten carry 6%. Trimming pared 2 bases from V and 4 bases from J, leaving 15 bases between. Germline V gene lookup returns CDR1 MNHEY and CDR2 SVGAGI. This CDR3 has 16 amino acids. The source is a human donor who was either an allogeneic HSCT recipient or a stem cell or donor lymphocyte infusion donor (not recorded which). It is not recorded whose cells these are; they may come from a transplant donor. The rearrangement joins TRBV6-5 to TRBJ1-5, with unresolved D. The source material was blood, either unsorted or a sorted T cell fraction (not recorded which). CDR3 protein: CASSYNSGSANQPQHF. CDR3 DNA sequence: TGTGCCAGCAGTTACAATAGCGGGAGCGCAAATCAGCCCCAGCATTTT.